This T cell receptor beta chain was captured by sequencing in a study of CD4 T cells in relation to SARS-CoV-2 and coronaviruses. The overall study: Convalescent donors were aged roughly 20 to 80, with median approximately 39 years. General study points: Compared with monoreactive clones, crossreactive clones showed significantly weaker SARS-CoV-2 expansion.

Worth noting for this clone: Its antigen is currently unknown.

This CDR3 spans 16 amino acids. Trimming at V came to 5 bases and at J to 4 bases, leaving 11 bases not matched to a gene. Germline loops: CDR1 SGHDT, CDR2 YYEEEE. Here immunoSEQ multiplex PCR was the method, and the copy in TCRdb shows in-frame clones only, minus some. Of about 38,000 clones detected, approximately 88% appear once; the ten largest clones hold roughly 10%. Sequencing was performed on memory CD4+ T cells from PBMCs. The TCR sequence derives from an adult with COVID-19. This chain joins TRBV5-6 and TRBJ1-2; 10 bases line up with TRBD1. CDR3 DNA sequence: TGTGCCAGCAGTGAAGGGACAGGGGTTACAATCTATGGCTACACCTTC. Translating it yields CASSEGTGVTIYGYTF.